A selection of T cell receptor beta chains follows, all from one sample in a study of cytomegalovirus exposure and HLA in healthy donors. The assay was immunoSEQ multiplex PCR, and TCRdb's table has in-frame clones only and misses some. Of over 100,000 clones in the sample, 55% to 65% are singletons; the top ten hold 10%. The source material was PBMCs. Receptors originate from a man between 35 and 55 years old in good health and CMV-seropositive. The CDR3 runs from the conserved cysteine through the conserved F or W. Each record gives: J gene, V gene, clone size, CDR3 protein. The listing skips clone size in some rows; elsewhere it reads once, few, many or a size class.

TRBJ2-3 TRBV12-5 . CASGPGTSRADTQYF
TRBJ1-3 TRBV14 . CASSHKTGLLGNTIYF
TRBJ1-4 TRBV28 . CASSSQPGQRNEKLFF
TRBJ2-1 TRBV5-1 . CASSLSSRSEQFF
TRBJ1-5 TRBV2 few CASSPDWTGGQPQHF
TRBJ2-7 TRBV5-1 . CASSFQGIGSVHEQYF
TRBJ2-1 TRBV27 . CASLPGGSYNEQFF
TRBJ2-7 TRBV18 few CASSPGTSGLYEQYF
TRBJ2-2 TRBV6-5 . CASSLRTGELFF
TRBJ2-5 TRBV5-1 . CASSLRSRQGQETQYF
TRBJ2-2 TRBV2 . CASSYLAGGNTGELFF
TRBJ2-7 TRBV5-1 . CASSPTTNEQYF
TRBJ2-6 TRBV5-8 . CASSLVSSGANVLTF
TRBJ1-3 TRBV11-3 many CASSLSSQATDTIYF
TRBJ2-5 TRBV27 . CASSSRVRETQYF
TRBJ1-4 TRBV25-1 . CASSESPRGLFF
TRBJ2-7 TRBV28 . CASSPLRTESYEQYF
TRBJ2-7 TRBV11-1 . CASSSPRGGRVAEQYF
TRBJ1-1 TRBV10-3 few CAINSRRTGGASAGTEAFF
TRBJ2-7 TRBV4-1 few CASSPGLAASYEQYF
TRBJ2-3 TRBV9 . CASSVGTSGGFITQYF
TRBJ2-4 TRBV27 . CASRTRGIQYF
TRBJ1-3 TRBV7-2 . CASSPQGIGNTIYF
TRBJ2-7 TRBV4-3 . CASSQDSGMWNEQYF
TRBJ2-6 TRBV5-1 . CASSSDSSGVILTF
TRBJ2-2 TRBV28 . CASRSRTPDLGGELFF
TRBJ1-1 TRBV5-4 once CASSLGAGNTEAFF
TRBJ1-5 TRBV6-6 . CASNPQGLNSNQPQHF